Listed below are T cell receptor beta chains from one sample, sequenced in a study of cytomegalovirus exposure and HLA in healthy donors. Profiling relied on immunoSEQ multiplex PCR, and the TCRdb table lists in-frame clones only, not all of them. There are more than 150,000 clones in the sample; 81% occur only once, and around 2.2% lies in the top ten. The sample comprised PBMCs. The receptors derive from a woman under 30 in good health and CMV-seropositive. The CDR3 runs from the conserved cysteine through the conserved F or W. Each record gives: V gene, J gene, D gene, clone size, CDR3 DNA, CDR3 protein. The D gene is left open where the match is weak. Clone size is stated in some rows and not others, as once, few, many or a class when expanded.

TRBV2	TRBJ1-6	.	few	TGTGCCGCCCAGGGCTCCTATAATTCACCCCTCCACTTT	CAAQGSYNSPLHF
TRBV18	TRBJ2-7	TRBD1	.	TGTGCCAGCTCAGCCGGGGACAGGGCCTACGAGCAGTACTTC	CASSAGDRAYEQYF
TRBV6-6	TRBJ2-3	TRBD1	.	TGTGCCAGCCTCGACACAGGGGGCGCTAAGGCAGATACGCAGTATTTT	CASLDTGGAKADTQYF
TRBV5-1	TRBJ2-3	TRBD2	.	TGCGCCAGCAGCTTGTATTCCGGGGGGAGCACAGATACGCAGTATTTT	CASSLYSGGSTDTQYF
TRBV6-1	TRBJ2-5	.	.	TGTGCCAGCAGTGCCTCAGGGGCTCAAGAGACCCAGTACTTC	CASSASGAQETQYF
TRBV7-9	TRBJ1-1	.	.	TGTGCCAGCAGCTCAATCTTACACGAGAACACTGAAGCTTTCTTT	CASSSILHENTEAFF
TRBV6-5	TRBJ2-2	.	.	TGTGCCAGCAGTTACTCGATGACTATGGGCGGGGAGCTGTTTTTT	CASSYSMTMGGELFF
TRBV11-3	TRBJ2-1	TRBD1	.	TGTGCCAGCAGCTCGGGACAGGGAGGGCGGCAAAGCTCCTACAATGAGCAGTTCTTC	CASSSGQGGRQSSYNEQFF
TRBV2	TRBJ2-1	TRBD2	.	TGTGCCAGCAGTGGGGGACTAGCGGGGGGGGGCAATGAGCAGTTCTTC	CASSGGLAGGGNEQFF
TRBV7-9	TRBJ1-6	.	.	TGTGCCAGCAGGGGGCCGGGGGGCGATCATTCACCCCTCCACTTT	CASRGPGGDHSPLHF
TRBV30	TRBJ2-1	TRBD2	.	TGTGCCTGGGGACGGGGGGAAAATGAGCAGTTCTTC	CAWGRGENEQFF
TRBV7-6	TRBJ2-5	TRBD1	.	TGTGCCAGCAGCTTCGGGACAGGGTTTGGAGAGACCCAGTACTTC	CASSFGTGFGETQYF
TRBV6-1	TRBJ1-2	.	.	TGTGCCAGCACCCGATTGACAGCCTACACCTTC	CASTRLTAYTF
TRBV6-5	TRBJ2-2	.	.	TGTGCCAGCAGCCCCAGTGGTTCCGGGGAGCTGTTTTTT	CASSPSGSGELFF
TRBV6-5	TRBJ1-2	.	.	TGTGCCAGCAGTTACGACAGGACGGGATTCTATGGCTACACCTTC	CASSYDRTGFYGYTF
TRBV4-1	TRBJ1-2	TRBD1	few	TGCGCCAGCAGACCGCCCGGACAGGGGTACTATGGCTACACCTTC	CASRPPGQGYYGYTF
TRBV2	TRBJ1-6	.	few	TGTGCCAGCAGAGCGGTGGGAGTAGGAGGTTCACCCCTCCACTTT	CASRAVGVGGSPLHF
TRBV7-2	TRBJ2-1	TRBD2	.	TGTGCCAGCAGCACCGGGACTAGCGGGGGATTTGAGCAGTTCTTC	CASSTGTSGGFEQFF
TRBV27	TRBJ2-5	TRBD2	.	TGTGCCAGCAGTATAACTCCGGGACTAGTCGCTGAGACCCAGTACTTC	CASSITPGLVAETQYF
TRBV4-1	TRBJ1-2	TRBD1	few	TGCGCCAGCAGCCCCTCGACAGGGGATCCGGTTGGCTACACCTTC	CASSPSTGDPVGYTF
TRBV7-9	TRBJ1-3	TRBD1	.	TGTGCCAGCAGCACCTCGGACAGGGTGTTTGGAAACACCATATATTTT	CASSTSDRVFGNTIYF
TRBV5-4	TRBJ1-1	TRBD1	.	TGTGCCAGCAGCTTGGACAGGGGCATTGAAGCTTTCTTT	CASSLDRGIEAFF
TRBV30	TRBJ1-2	.	.	TGTGCCTGGAGCGTTAGGGGTTGGGGTGGCTACACCTTC	CAWSVRGWGGYTF
TRBV27	TRBJ2-3	.	.	TGTGCCAGCAGTTTATGGGAGACTAGCACAGATACGCAGTATTTT	CASSLWETSTDTQYF
TRBV7-7	TRBJ2-3	TRBD1	.	TGTGCCAGCAGCTTAGGCAGGGGGACAGATACGCAGTATTTT	CASSLGRGTDTQYF
TRBV7-9	TRBJ1-2	TRBD1	.	TGTGCCAGCAGCCCCCCGACAGGGAATGGCTACACCTTC	CASSPPTGNGYTF
TRBV27	TRBJ2-3	TRBD2	.	TGTGCCAGCAGTTTTGGGCAGGGAGGGATAGATACGCAGTATTTT	CASSFGQGGIDTQYF
TRBV18	TRBJ2-2	TRBD1	.	TGTGCCAGCTCGCCTCAGGGACAGATCACCGGGGAGCTGTTTTTT	CASSPQGQITGELFF
TRBV6-1	TRBJ2-2	.	.	TGTGCCAGCAGGTGGCGCCAGGCCAGTTCCGGGGAGCTGTTTTTT	CASRWRQASSGELFF
TRBV6-4	TRBJ2-2	TRBD1	few	TGTGCCAGCAGTGACTCGACAGGGGGCACCGGGGAGCTGTTTTTT	CASSDSTGGTGELFF
TRBV6-6	TRBJ2-2	TRBD1	.	TGTGCCAGCACACAGGGGGCATACGGGGAGCTGTTTTTT	CASTQGAYGELFF
TRBV10-3	TRBJ1-2	TRBD1	.	TGTGCCATTCACAGGGACAGGGGCGGTGGCTACACCTTC	CAIHRDRGGGYTF
TRBV6-1	TRBJ1-1	.	many	TGTGCCAGCAACCTACAGGGTAGCACTGAAGCTTTCTTT	CASNLQGSTEAFF
TRBV19	TRBJ2-7	.	.	TGTGCCAGTAGTATCTCGGTGGGAGTCTCCTACGAGCAGTACTTC	CASSISVGVSYEQYF
TRBV7-3	TRBJ2-2	.	.	TGTGCCAGCAGCTCACGACGAGGCGGGGAGCTGTTTTTT	CASSSRRGGELFF
TRBV14	TRBJ2-5	TRBD2	.	TGTGCCAGCAGCCAAGTATCCAGCGGGGGGGTGGAGACCCAGTACTTC	CASSQVSSGGVETQYF
TRBV19	TRBJ1-1	.	.	TGTGCCAGTAGTACGGGGTACACTGAAGCTTTCTTT	CASSTGYTEAFF
TRBV4-1	TRBJ2-5	.	.	TGCGCCAGCAGCCAAGGAAGGGGTTCAGAGACCCAGTACTTC	CASSQGRGSETQYF
TRBV19	TRBJ1-5	.	.	TGTGCCAGTAGTATAGATTCAGGCGGCAATCAGCCCCAGCATTTT	CASSIDSGGNQPQHF
TRBV30	TRBJ2-2	.	.	TGTGCCTGGACCACGGAGGGCACCGGGGAGCTGTTTTTT	CAWTTEGTGELFF
TRBV11-2	TRBJ2-7	.	.	TGTGCCAGCAGCCTAAACTACGAGCAGTACTTC	CASSLNYEQYF
TRBV7-9	TRBJ1-6	.	few	TGTGCCAGCAGCTTAGGAGGGAATTCACCCCTCCACTTT	CASSLGGNSPLHF
TRBV5-1	TRBJ2-2	.	few	TGCGCCAGCAGCTTGGGCCAGGACACCGGGGAGCTGTTTTTT	CASSLGQDTGELFF
TRBV11-1	TRBJ2-7	.	.	TGTGCCAGCAGCCAGGGTGGCAGAGCTTACGAGCAGTACTTC	CASSQGGRAYEQYF
TRBV6-1	TRBJ2-3	.	few	TGTGCCAGCAACCTAGGGGAATTTTGGGGTACGCAGTATTTT	CASNLGEFWGTQYF
TRBV6-1	TRBJ2-2	.	once	TGTGCCAGCAGTGAGCAGACAGGCCCAACCGGGGAGCTGTTTTTT	CASSEQTGPTGELFF
TRBV7-6	TRBJ2-2	TRBD2	.	TGTGCCAGCAGCCCCTCCGCGGGGGGCCCTGTCGGGGAGCTGTTTTTT	CASSPSAGGPVGELFF
TRBV14	TRBJ1-6	.	.	TGTGCCAGCAGCCAAGAAAGACAGCCTAATTCACCCCTCCACTTT	CASSQERQPNSPLHF
TRBV5-1	TRBJ1-1	TRBD1	.	TGCGCCAGCAGGATTCTAGGGACAGGGGGCACTGAAGCTTTCTTT	CASRILGTGGTEAFF
TRBV7-9	TRBJ1-5	TRBD1	.	TGTGCCAGCAGCTATGGGACAGGGAGCAATCAGCCCCAGCATTTT	CASSYGTGSNQPQHF
TRBV21-1	TRBJ1-2	.	.	TGTGCCAGCAGCAGAGCGGAGCATCACAGGGTTTCCTATGGCTACACCTTC	CASSRAEHHRVSYGYTF
TRBV7-9	TRBJ2-7	.	.	TGTGCCAGCACGGAGACAGTCTCCTACGAGCAGTACTTC	CASTETVSYEQYF
TRBV14	TRBJ2-1	TRBD1	.	TGTGCCAGCAGCCAAGGACCCAGGGGGTCACACAATGAGCAGTTCTTC	CASSQGPRGSHNEQFF
TRBV6-5	TRBJ1-5	TRBD1	.	TGTGCCAGTAAGACGGACAGGGGGCCAAATCAGCCCCAGCATTTT	CASKTDRGPNQPQHF
TRBV6-6	TRBJ2-1	.	.	TGTGCCAGCAGCCACTGGGACTTATACAATGAGCAGTTCTTC	CASSHWDLYNEQFF
TRBV5-6	TRBJ2-1	TRBD1	.	TGTGCCAGCAGTCCTAGGAGGGACAGGGGCGGGGGTGAGCAGTTCTTC	CASSPRRDRGGGEQFF
TRBV5-1	TRBJ1-6	.	.	TGCGCCAGCAGCCCGGCCGCGGGTCTCTCACCCCTCCACTTT	CASSPAAGLSPLHF
TRBV6-1	TRBJ2-2	TRBD2	.	TGTGCCAGCAGTGAAGCGATTAGCGGGTTGAACACCGGGGAGCTGTTTTTT	CASSEAISGLNTGELFF
TRBV7-3	TRBJ2-3	.	few	TGTGCCAGCAGCTTAGGAATCAGCGGTGATACGCAGTATTTT	CASSLGISGDTQYF